This TCR beta chain was sequenced for a study of blood T cell repertoires in COVID-19. Study at large: Sites across the United States, Italy and Spain contributed samples from acute and convalescent COVID-19. T cells, B-cell-depleted T cells, or PBMCs supplied cDNA or gDNA.

This clone was seen only a few times. The repertoire was sequenced with immunoSEQ multiplex PCR; TCRdb's copy has only in-frame clones and lacks some. In the table there are approximately 240,000 clones, around nine tenths of which are singletons. CDR3 length: 15 amino acids. Germline V gene data show CDR1 as MGHRA and CDR2 as YSYEKL. With 4 bases removed from V and 2 bases from J, the gap between germline ends came to 15 bases. The receptor was isolated from a man aged 30 to 45 with COVID-19, enrolled during active disease. The chain recombines TRBV4-1 with TRBJ2-7; a possible D gene is TRBD2 (6 bases). Sequencing was carried out using peripheral blood. The CDR3 DNA sequence: TGCGCCAGCAGCCCTAGCCTAGCGACCACCTACGAGCAGTACTTC. Protein sequence: CASSPSLATTYEQYF.